Detailed here is one T cell receptor (beta chain). The antigen is unknown. The V and J ends lost 6 bases and 4 bases, in that order; junction bases with no gene match: 6. The CDR3 covers 14 residues. These data originate in a study of blood T cells in healthy people across ages. The second PCR ran roughly 7 to 12 cycles with a sample-barcoded 5' primer and J-beta primers. TCRdb re-analysed the 5' RACE reads in MiXCR, keeping a single row per CDR3 protein. This sample has more than 650,000 distinct CDR3 sequences, with 22% found just once. Notes on the study in general: With age, beta diversity per million T cells declined roughly linearly, significantly by 30 to 50. Donor CMV status, an unknown factor, possibly confounded changes in expanded clonotypes. There was a strong correlation between TCR beta diversity and naive T cell percentage.

Source material: blood. This receptor was identified in a man aged 65 to 79 in good health. J is TRBJ2-5 and V is TRBV12-3 or TRBV12-4, with 9 bases matching TRBD1. CDR3 coding DNA: TGTGCCAGCAGACGGACAGGGGTGCCAGAGACCCAGTACTTC. Residues: CASRRTGVPETQYF.